A single sample is the source of the 18 T cell receptor beta chains below, sequenced in a study of response to subunit inactivated influenza vaccine (dated by TCRdb to 2016 to 2018). Library preparation used RT-PCR. TCRdb lists the instrument as Illumina HiSeq 2500. TCRdb reanalyzed the raw reads on its own, using fastp at Q25 for trimming and MiXCR for clone calling, and kept in-frame beta chains. One record per CDR3 amino acid sequence lists the most common genes and DNA. The sample table records around 250,000 distinct CDR3 sequences; approximately 12% of these occur just once. The ten largest clones capture under 10% of the sample. The sample here was non-naive T cells sorted from PBMCs, taken 14 to 15 days before vaccination. The cell subset or site label on this specimen signifies: memory T cell fraction. These receptors all come from a man between 45 and 60 years old who received an inactivated influenza vaccine. Donor details come from another sample of the same person, matched by shared clones.

The J gene is TRBJ2-5, the V gene TRBV7-3, with TRBD1 matching 9 bases. The CDR3 has 13 amino acids. CDR1 is SGHTA and CDR2 is FQGTGA in the germline V gene. V lost 5 bases, J lost 5 bases, and 3 bases stayed unmatched. The CDR3 DNA sequence: TGTGCCAGCAGCCCGACAGGGGGGGAGACCCAGTACTTC. This codes for CASSPTGGETQYF.

The J gene is TRBJ2-5, the V gene TRBV10-3; 9 bases match TRBD1. CDR3 length: 16 residues. Germline-derived CDR1 and CDR2 are ENHRY and SYGVKD. The V and J ends lost 2 bases and 3 bases, in that order; junction bases with no gene match: 7. The CDR3 sequence: CAISEPGQGRKETQYF. In DNA form, the CDR3 reads TGTGCCATCAGTGAGCCGGGACAGGGTCGCAAAGAGACCCAGTACTTC.

The rearrangement uses TRBV7-8 and TRBJ1-5, with a possible D match to TRBD1 (6 bases). Trimming shortened V by 3 bases and J by 6 bases, and 15 bases separated the two germline ends. The CDR3 spans 15 residues. The germline gives CDR1 SGHVS, CDR2 FQNEAQ. CDR3 sequence reads: CASSFSTTGSQPQHF. CDR3 DNA sequence: TGTGCCAGCAGCTTCAGTACAACAGGGAGTCAGCCCCAGCATTTT.

This clonotype was observed a handful of times. The chain joins TRBV3-1 to TRBJ2-7; 8 bases match TRBD2. The J segment lost 5 bases and the V segment lost 2 bases, leaving 8 bases of the junction unmatched. CDR1 and CDR2 from the germline V gene are LGHDT and YNNKEL (reference sequence). This CDR3 is built from 15 residues. The chain's CDR3 is CASSQSGGAFHEQYF. The CDR3 DNA follows: TGTGCCAGCAGCCAAAGCGGGGGCGCGTTCCACGAGCAGTACTTC.

A note on this clonotype: This may arise from a read error, as a much more abundant clone is one base away. The J gene is TRBJ2-3, the V gene TRBV6-1, with D perhaps TRBD2 (6 bases). CDR3 length: 16 residues. Per germline, CDR1 MNHNS and CDR2 SASEGT. V was clipped by 6 bases and J by 5 bases, with 21 bases between them. CDR3 loop: CASSNRDSYSLDTQYF. The CDR3 nucleotides are TGTGCCAGCAGCAACCGGGACTCCTATAGTCTAGATACGCAGTATTTT.

A few counts support this clonotype. The rearrangement links TRBV2 to TRBJ1-1; no definite D call. The V end was cut by 1 base, the J end by 8 bases, with 14 bases between. CDR3 length: 14 residues. In germline, CDR1 is SNHLY, CDR2 FYNNEI. CDR3 sequence: CASSEDPRYAEAFF. For the CDR3, the DNA is TGTGCCAGCAGTGAAGACCCGAGGTACGCCGAAGCTTTCTTT.

This clonotype was observed a few times. The rearrangement uses TRBV15 and TRBJ2-5; D may be TRBD2 (6 bases). The ends were cut back, 4 bases at V and 4 bases at J, with 19 bases in the middle. CDR1 and CDR2 (germline): LNHNV, YYDKDF (reference sequence). This CDR3 spans 16 amino acids. Here the CDR3 DNA reads TGTGCCACCAGCACCGGGGACGGGGGAAGTGGAGAGACCCAGTACTTC. Its translation is CATSTGDGGSGETQYF.

This clonotype has ten or more counts. J is TRBJ2-7 and V is TRBV7-9; D gene uncertain. V lost 5 bases and J 3 bases, leaving 11 bases between the germline ends. Germline V CDR1 and CDR2: SEHNR, FQNEAQ (reference sequence). This CDR3 comprises 13 residues. The CDR3 loop reads CASSHWDGYEQYF. DNA of the CDR3: TGTGCCAGCAGCCACTGGGATGGCTACGAGCAGTACTTC. The variable domain in full, completed from reference TRBV7-9 and TRBJ2-7, reads DTGVSQNPRHKITKRGQNVTFRCDPISEHNRLYWYRQTLGQGPEFLTYFQNEAQLEKSRLLSDRFSAERPKGSFSTLEIQRTEQGDSAMYLCASSHWDGYEQYFGPGTRLTVT.

This clonotype was observed a handful of times. This chain connects TRBV2 to TRBJ2-1; D ambiguous. V was clipped by 6 bases and J by 5 bases, with 11 bases between them. This CDR3 has 13 residues. Germline values: CDR1 SNHLY, CDR2 FYNNEI. This CDR3 is CASSRQLNNEQFF. CDR3 nucleotide sequence: TGTGCCAGCAGCCGGCAGCTTAACAATGAGCAGTTCTTC. Full variable domain (outside the CDR3, taken from reference TRBV2 and TRBJ2-1): EPEVTQTPSHQVTQMGQEVILRCVPISNHLYFYWYRQILGQKVEFLVSFYNNEISEKSEIFDDQFSVERPDGSNFTLKIRSTKLEDSAMYFCASSRQLNNEQFFGPGTRLTVL.

V is TRBV5-4 and J is TRBJ2-4, with D tentatively TRBD2 (6 bases). This CDR3 contains 14 residues. V lost 4 bases to trimming and J lost 10 bases, with 18 bases between them. Per germline, CDR1 SGHNT and CDR2 YYREEE (reference sequence). The DNA for the CDR3 is TGTGCCAGCAGCCCGGAGGAGGGAGTGAGTATTCAGTACTTC. Its protein product is CASSPEEGVSIQYF.

This clonotype has ten or more counts. The rearrangement joins TRBV15 to TRBJ1-5; D perhaps matches TRBD1 (6 bases). With 5 bases removed from V and 9 bases from J, the gap between germline ends came to 17 bases. The CDR3 totals 14 residues. Germline CDR1 reads LNHNV; CDR2 reads YYDKDF (reference sequence). CDR3 amino acids: CATSGDTGLGPQHF. The CDR3 region has the DNA TGTGCCACCAGCGGGGACACAGGGTTAGGGCCCCAGCATTTT.

Ten or more counts support this clonotype. V usage is TRBV7-2 and J usage is TRBJ2-7; 8 nucleotides agree with TRBD1. The CDR3 loop spans 15 amino acids. V gave up 5 bases and J gave up 6 bases; unmatched junction bases: 12. The V gene's germline CDR1 is SGHTA and CDR2 FQGNSA. The CDR3 region is CASSRRTGRSPEQYF. In DNA, the CDR3 is TGTGCCAGCAGCCGGAGGACAGGGAGATCTCCCGAGCAGTACTTC.

Ten or more counts support this clonotype. This chain connects TRBV7-9 to TRBJ1-2; tentatively, D is TRBD1 (5 bases). V lost 3 bases and J 4 bases, leaving 12 bases between the germline ends. The germline CDR1 and CDR2 sequences are SEHNR and FQNEAQ (reference sequence). The CDR3 has 14 amino acids. The CDR3: CASSFTGTAYGYTF. CDR3 in DNA: TGTGCCAGCAGCTTTACCGGGACGGCCTATGGCTACACCTTC. The full variable domain, its missing parts supplied by reference TRBV7-9 and TRBJ1-2, is DTGVSQNPRHKITKRGQNVTFRCDPISEHNRLYWYRQTLGQGPEFLTYFQNEAQLEKSRLLSDRFSAERPKGSFSTLEIQRTEQGDSAMYLCASSFTGTAYGYTFGSGTRLTVV.

This clonotype occurred a few times. J is TRBJ2-1 and V is TRBV12-3 or TRBV12-4; D may be TRBD1 (6 bases). With 5 bases removed from V and 4 bases from J, the gap between germline ends came to 15 bases. The CDR3 contains 15 residues. Here the CDR3 DNA reads TGTGCCAGCAGTACGCCAGGGGCTCGGTACAATGAGCAGTTCTTC. This encodes CASSTPGARYNEQFF.

This clonotype was observed a handful of times. The chain links TRBV29-1 to TRBJ2-7; no clear D gene. Germline lookup yields CDR1 SQVTM and CDR2 ANQGSEA. V shed 6 bases and J shed 0 bases, with 9 bases lying between them. The CDR3 extends over 12 amino acids. The CDR3 reads CSVSSSSYEQYF. In DNA, the CDR3 is TGCAGCGTCAGCAGTAGCTCCTACGAGCAGTACTTC.

This clonotype came up a few times. This rearrangement joins TRBV20-1 to TRBJ2-5; 8 nucleotides align to TRBD1. This CDR3 is 13 amino acids long. Unmatched junction bases numbered 3, after V lost 3 bases and J lost 3 bases. CDR1 is DFQATT and CDR2 is SNEGSKA in the germline V gene (reference sequence). The chain's CDR3 is CSASRTGKETQYF. In DNA, the CDR3 is TGCAGTGCTAGTAGGACAGGGAAAGAGACCCAGTACTTC.

This clonotype showed up just a few times. V usage is TRBV20-1 and J usage is TRBJ2-7, with 9 bases that match TRBD2. Germline V gene data show CDR1 as DFQATT and CDR2 as SNEGSKA (reference sequence). The V and J ends lost 2 bases and 4 bases, in that order; junction bases with no gene match: 6. This CDR3 is built from 14 residues. The CDR3 bases are TGCAGTGCTAGACCCCGCGGGAGGGTTTACGAGCAGTACTTC. Translated: CSARPRGRVYEQYF.

The chain joins TRBV20-1 to TRBJ2-5; 12 bases align to TRBD2. CDR1 and CDR2 from the germline V gene are DFQATT and SNEGSKA (reference sequence). CDR3 length: 15 residues. V shed 5 bases, J shed 6 bases, and the junction held 10 bases outside the gene matches. CDR3 loop: CSAARLAGVRKTQYF. CDR3 coding DNA: TGCAGTGCTGCACGACTAGCGGGAGTTCGAAAGACCCAGTACTTC.